Sequencing of this TCR beta chain was carried out in a study of beta chain features in type 1 diabetes. Findings and limits, study-wide: Within patients, naive, central memory and Treg TCRB repertoires seemed more similar than within healthy donors. For cells with high TCR expression, cDNA sequencing could yield over-representation.

This clone was seen a few times. The antigen is not known. Reverse transcription of all isolated RNA meant that expressed TCRB transcripts were sequenced. Produced via immunoSEQ multiplex PCR; TCRdb's table is partial and in-frame only. The repertoire holds fewer than 900,000 clones, with under 20% as singletons. The CDR3 loop spans 15 amino acids. The V gene's germline CDR1 is MGHDK and CDR2 SYGVNS. The ends were cut back, 3 bases at V and 4 bases at J, with 14 bases in the middle. The rearrangement links TRBV25-1 to TRBJ2-3; no clear D. The sample was naive CD4+ T cells from blood. This TCR was sampled from a woman under 30 in good health. The CDR3 DNA sequence: TGTGCCAGCAGTGAGTTACAAGGGTGGGCAGATACGCAGTATTTT. It specifies CASSELQGWADTQYF.